This T cell receptor (beta chain) emerged from a study of blood T cell repertoires in COVID-19. Study as a whole: The cDNA or gDNA used as material had been derived from T cells, B-cell-depleted T cells, or PBMCs.

Libraries were prepared by immunoSEQ multiplex PCR; TCRdb keeps only in-frame clonotypes and omits some of them. The sample shows roughly 59,000 clones, under 80% of them seen only once. Germline V gene data show CDR1 as GTSNPN and CDR2 as SVGIG (reference sequence). Trimming left V 0 bases short and J 6 bases short, with 8 bases between. The length of the CDR3 is 12 residues. The chain combines TRBV30 with TRBJ1-1; D ambiguous. Sequenced material: peripheral blood. The source is a human donor in a cohort sampled during active COVID-19. CDR3 coding DNA: TGTGCCTGGAGTGTAGGGAGGCCTGAAGCTTTCTTT. Translating it yields CAWSVGRPEAFF.